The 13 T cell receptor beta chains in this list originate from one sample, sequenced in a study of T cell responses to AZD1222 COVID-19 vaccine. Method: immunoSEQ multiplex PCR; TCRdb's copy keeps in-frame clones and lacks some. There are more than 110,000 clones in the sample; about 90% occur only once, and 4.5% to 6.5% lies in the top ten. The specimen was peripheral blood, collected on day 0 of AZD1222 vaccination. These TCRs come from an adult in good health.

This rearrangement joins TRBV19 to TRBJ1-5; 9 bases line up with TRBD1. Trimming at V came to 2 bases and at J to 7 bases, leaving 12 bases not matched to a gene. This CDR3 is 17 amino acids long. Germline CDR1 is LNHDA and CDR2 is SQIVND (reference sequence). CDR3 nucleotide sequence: TGTGCCAGTAGTATAATCCTCCGGACAGGGGTAAAGCAGCCCCAGCATTTT. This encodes CASSIILRTGVKQPQHF.

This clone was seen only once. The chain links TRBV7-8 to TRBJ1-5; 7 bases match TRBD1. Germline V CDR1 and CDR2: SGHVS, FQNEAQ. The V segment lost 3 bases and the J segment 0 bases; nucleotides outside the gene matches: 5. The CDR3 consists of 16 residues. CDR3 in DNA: TGTGCCAGCAGCTTGTACAGGGGTCATAGCAATCAGCCCCAGCATTTT. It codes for CASSLYRGHSNQPQHF.

In nucleotides, the CDR3 is TGTGCCAGCAGCTCCGGCCTAGCGGGAAGGGTCTATGAGCAGTTCTTC. Translating gives CASSSGLAGRVYEQFF. The chain has TRBV9 and TRBJ2-1; 9 positions agree with TRBD2. Germline CDR1 is SGDLS and CDR2 is YYNGEE. V gave up 4 bases and J gave up 8 bases; unmatched junction bases: 13. The CDR3 length is 16 residues.

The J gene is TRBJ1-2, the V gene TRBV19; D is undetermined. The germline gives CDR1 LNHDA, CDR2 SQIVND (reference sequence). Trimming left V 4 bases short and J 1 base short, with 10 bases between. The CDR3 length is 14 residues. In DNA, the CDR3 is TGTGCCAGTAGTACGCGACCTGATAACTATGGCTACACCTTC. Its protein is CASSTRPDNYGYTF.

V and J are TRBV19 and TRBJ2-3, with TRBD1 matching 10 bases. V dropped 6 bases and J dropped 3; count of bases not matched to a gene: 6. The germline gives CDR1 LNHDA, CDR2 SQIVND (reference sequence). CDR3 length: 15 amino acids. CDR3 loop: CASRGTGAMTDTQYF. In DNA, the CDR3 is TGTGCCAGTAGGGGGACAGGGGCTATGACAGATACGCAGTATTTT. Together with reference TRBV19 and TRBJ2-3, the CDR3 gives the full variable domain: DGGITQSPKYLFRKEGQNVTLSCEQNLNHDAMYWYRQDPGQGLRLIYYSQIVNDFQKGDIAEGYSVSREKKESFPLTVTSAQKNPTAFYLCASRGTGAMTDTQYFGPGTRLTVL.

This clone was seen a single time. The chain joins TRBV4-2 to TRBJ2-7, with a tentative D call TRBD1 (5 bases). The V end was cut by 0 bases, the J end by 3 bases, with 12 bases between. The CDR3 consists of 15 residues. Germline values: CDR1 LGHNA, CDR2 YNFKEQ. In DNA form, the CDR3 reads TGTGCCAGCAGCCAAGATAGACAGAAGGACTACGAGCAGTACTTC. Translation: CASSQDRQKDYEQYF.

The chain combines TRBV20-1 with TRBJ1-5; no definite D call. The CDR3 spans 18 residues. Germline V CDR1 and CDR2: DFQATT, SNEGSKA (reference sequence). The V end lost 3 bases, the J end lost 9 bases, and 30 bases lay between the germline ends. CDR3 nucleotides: TGCAGTGCTAGTCCTTATGTCTTCGACGGCCCCCTGCCCAGGCCCCAGCATTTT. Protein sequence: CSASPYVFDGPLPRPQHF.

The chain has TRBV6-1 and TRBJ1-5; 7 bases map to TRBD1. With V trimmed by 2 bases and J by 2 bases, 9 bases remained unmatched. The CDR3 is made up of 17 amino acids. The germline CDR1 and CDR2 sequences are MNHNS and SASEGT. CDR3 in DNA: TGTGCCAGCAGTGAATCGGGTTGGGGGACAGGCAATCAGCCCCAGCATTTT. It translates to CASSESGWGTGNQPQHF.

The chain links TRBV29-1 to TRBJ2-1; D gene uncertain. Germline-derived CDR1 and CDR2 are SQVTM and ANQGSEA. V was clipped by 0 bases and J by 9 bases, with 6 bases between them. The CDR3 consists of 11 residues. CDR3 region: CSVEDPGEQFF. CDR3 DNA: TGCAGCGTTGAAGATCCCGGTGAGCAGTTCTTC.

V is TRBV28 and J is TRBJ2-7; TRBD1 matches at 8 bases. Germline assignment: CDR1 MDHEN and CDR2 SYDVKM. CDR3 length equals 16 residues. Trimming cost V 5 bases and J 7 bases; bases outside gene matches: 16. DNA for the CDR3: TGTGCCAGCAGTCTCCCCCCGCCCCAGGGGGCGGGGGAGCAGTACTTC. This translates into CASSLPPPQGAGEQYF.

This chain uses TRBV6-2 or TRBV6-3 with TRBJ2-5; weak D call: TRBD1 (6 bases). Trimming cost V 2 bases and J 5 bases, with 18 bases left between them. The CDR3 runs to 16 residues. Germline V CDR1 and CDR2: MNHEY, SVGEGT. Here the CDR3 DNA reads TGTGCCAGCAGTTACAAGATAGGGGGTGGGGGCGAGACCCAGTACTTC. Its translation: CASSYKIGGGGETQYF.

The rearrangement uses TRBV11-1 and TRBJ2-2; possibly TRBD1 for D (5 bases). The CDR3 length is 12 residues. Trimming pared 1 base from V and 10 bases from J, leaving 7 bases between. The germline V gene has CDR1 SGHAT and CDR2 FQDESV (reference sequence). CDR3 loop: CASSLVGAELFF. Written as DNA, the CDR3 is TGTGCCAGCAGCTTAGTTGGGGCGGAGCTGTTTTTT.

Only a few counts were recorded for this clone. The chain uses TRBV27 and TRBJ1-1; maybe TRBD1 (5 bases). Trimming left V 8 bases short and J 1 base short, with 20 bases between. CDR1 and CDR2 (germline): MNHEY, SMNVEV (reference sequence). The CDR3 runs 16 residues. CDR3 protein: CASPKLRGRENTEAFF. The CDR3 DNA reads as TGTGCCAGCCCGAAACTAAGAGGCAGGGAGAACACTGAAGCTTTCTTT.